This T cell receptor beta chain derives from a study of beta chain features in type 1 diabetes. Looking at the study overall: Healthy donors, compared against patients, showed similar age, gender and cell yields. Study results and limitations: Possible PCR preference for shorter templates applied equally to patients and controls. In every one of the four CD4+ subsets, TCRB CDR3s were moderately but significantly shorter in Type 1 diabetes patients.

Worth noting for this clone: Its cognate antigen is unknown.

CDR1 is SGHTA, CDR2 FQGNSA, per germline. This CDR3 is 16 amino acids long. V gave up 4 bases and J gave up 4 bases, with 19 bases separating them. Every bit of the isolated RNA underwent reverse transcription, so sequencing read expressed TCRB transcripts. Sequenced by immunoSEQ multiplex PCR; TCRdb stores in-frame clones only, minus some. Of about 900,000 clones in the sample, about a sixth were seen once. The specimen sequenced was naive CD4+ T cells from blood. V is TRBV7-2 and J is TRBJ1-2; D is undetermined. The TCR comes from a woman under 30 in good health. CDR3 sequence: CASSSHLANGGYGYTF. CDR3 sequence (DNA): TGTGCCAGCAGCTCCCATCTGGCTAATGGTGGCTATGGCTACACCTTC. Together with reference TRBV7-2 and TRBJ1-2, the CDR3 gives the full variable domain: GAGVSQSPSNKVTEKGKDVELRCDPISGHTALYWYRQSLGQGLEFLIYFQGNSAPDKSGLPSDRFSAERTGGSVSTLTIQRTQQEDSAVYLCASSSHLANGGYGYTFGSGTRLTVV.